The rows below give T cell receptor beta chains drawn from one sample of a study of T cell changes during pregnancy in multiple sclerosis. The data were produced by immunoSEQ multiplex PCR, yet TCRdb's version contains in-frame clones alone and is incomplete. The table lists about 40,000 clones, 85% to 95% of them singletons. Sequences were derived from CD4+ T cells from peripheral blood mononuclear cells, sampled before pregnancy. These receptors were taken from a female donor with multiple sclerosis, enrolled in a pregnancy study. Both conserved end residues are part of each CDR3. The order of the fields is J gene, D gene, V gene, clone size, CDR3 protein, CDR3 DNA. A D gene is named only where the DNA matches it firmly. Expanded clones are given a class, and other clones once, few, many or no size at all.

j_gene: TRBJ2-3; d_gene: NA; v_gene: TRBV29-1; abundance: NA; CDR3aa: CSFLWGRNTDTQYF; CDR3nt: TGCAGCTTCTTGTGGGGCAGAAACACAGATACGCAGTATTTT
j_gene: TRBJ2-1; d_gene: NA; v_gene: TRBV7-9; abundance: NA; CDR3aa: CASSPRYGRVEKLGNEQFF; CDR3nt: TGTGCCAGCAGCCCCCGGTACGGCAGGGTCGAGAAGTTGGGCAATGAGCAGTTCTTC
j_gene: TRBJ2-1; d_gene: NA; v_gene: TRBV5-8; abundance: NA; CDR3aa: CASSRGSPSYNEQFF; CDR3nt: TGTGCCAGCAGCCGGGGGTCCCCCTCCTACAATGAGCAGTTCTTC
j_gene: TRBJ2-1; d_gene: NA; v_gene: TRBV15; abundance: NA; CDR3aa: CATSRAIPGGLKFF; CDR3nt: TGTGCCACCAGCAGAGCGATCCCCGGGGGGCTGAAGTTCTTC
j_gene: TRBJ2-7; d_gene: TRBD2; v_gene: TRBV28; abundance: NA; CDR3aa: CASSLGGNPILTYEQYF; CDR3nt: TGTGCCAGCAGTCTGGGAGGGAACCCGATCCTCACCTACGAGCAGTACTTC
j_gene: TRBJ2-5; d_gene: NA; v_gene: TRBV19; abundance: NA; CDR3aa: CASRGGETQYF; CDR3nt: TGTGCCAGTAGAGGGGGAGAGACCCAGTACTTC
j_gene: TRBJ2-7; d_gene: TRBD2; v_gene: TRBV18; abundance: NA; CDR3aa: CASSPTGLAGRHEQYF; CDR3nt: TGTGCCAGCTCACCAACGGGACTAGCGGGGAGGCACGAGCAGTACTTC
j_gene: TRBJ2-7; d_gene: TRBD1; v_gene: TRBV6-6; abundance: NA; CDR3aa: CASSWDRTYEQYF; CDR3nt: TGTGCCAGCAGTTGGGACAGGACCTACGAGCAGTACTTC
j_gene: TRBJ2-5; d_gene: TRBD2; v_gene: TRBV2; abundance: once; CDR3aa: CASTTGGRETQYF; CDR3nt: TGTGCCAGCACGACCGGGGGGAGAGAGACCCAGTACTTC
j_gene: TRBJ2-1; d_gene: TRBD2; v_gene: TRBV27; abundance: NA; CDR3aa: CASSLKGLAGASGSYNEQFF; CDR3nt: TGTGCCAGCAGTTTAAAGGGACTAGCGGGAGCGTCGGGCTCCTACAATGAGCAGTTCTTC
j_gene: TRBJ1-1; d_gene: NA; v_gene: TRBV20-1; abundance: NA; CDR3aa: CSAPEEFEAFF; CDR3nt: TGCAGTGCTCCCGAAGAGTTTGAAGCTTTCTTT
j_gene: TRBJ2-1; d_gene: NA; v_gene: TRBV27; abundance: once; CDR3aa: CASTTTRGFGFNNEQFF; CDR3nt: TGTGCCAGCACCACCACACGGGGATTTGGCTTCAACAATGAGCAGTTCTTC
j_gene: TRBJ2-1; d_gene: TRBD2; v_gene: TRBV5-1; abundance: NA; CDR3aa: CASSPNVREGEFF; CDR3nt: TGCGCCAGCAGCCCTAATGTTCGGGAGGGTGAGTTCTTC
j_gene: TRBJ2-7; d_gene: TRBD1; v_gene: TRBV7-2; abundance: NA; CDR3aa: CASSPNDRGQYF; CDR3nt: TGTGCCAGCAGCCCAAATGACAGGGGGCAGTACTTC
j_gene: TRBJ1-4; d_gene: TRBD1; v_gene: TRBV11-2; abundance: few; CDR3aa: CASSSGQGRDEKLFF; CDR3nt: TGTGCCAGCAGCTCGGGACAGGGGCGAGATGAAAAACTGTTTTTT
j_gene: TRBJ2-1; d_gene: TRBD2; v_gene: TRBV7-9; abundance: NA; CDR3aa: CASSNGLALAGNYNEQFF; CDR3nt: TGTGCCAGCAGTAACGGACTAGCGTTAGCTGGGAACTACAATGAGCAGTTCTTC
j_gene: TRBJ2-4; d_gene: NA; v_gene: TRBV29-1; abundance: once; CDR3aa: CSINLANIQYF; CDR3nt: TGCAGCATCAACCTAGCAAACATTCAGTACTTC
j_gene: TRBJ1-4; d_gene: NA; v_gene: TRBV7-8; abundance: NA; CDR3aa: CASSLGFRRGHEKLFF; CDR3nt: TGTGCCAGCAGCTTAGGTTTTAGGCGGGGGCATGAAAAACTGTTTTTT
j_gene: TRBJ1-2; d_gene: TRBD1; v_gene: TRBV5-1; abundance: NA; CDR3aa: CASSSDRASMSYGYTF; CDR3nt: TGCGCCAGCAGCTCGGACAGGGCCTCGATGAGCTATGGCTACACCTTC
j_gene: TRBJ2-7; d_gene: TRBD1; v_gene: TRBV27; abundance: NA; CDR3aa: CASSKRTGVLSYEQYF; CDR3nt: TGTGCCAGCAGTAAGAGGACAGGGGTGCTCTCCTACGAGCAGTACTTC
j_gene: TRBJ2-1; d_gene: TRBD1; v_gene: TRBV27; abundance: NA; CDR3aa: CASSPARTGVQGSSYNEQFF; CDR3nt: TGTGCCAGCAGTCCCGCCAGGACAGGGGTTCAGGGTAGCTCCTACAATGAGCAGTTCTTC
j_gene: TRBJ2-3; d_gene: NA; v_gene: TRBV25-1; abundance: NA; CDR3aa: CASSEPGVRTDTQYF; CDR3nt: TGTGCCAGCAGTGAACCAGGGGTTCGTACAGATACGCAGTATTTT
j_gene: TRBJ1-2; d_gene: NA; v_gene: TRBV5-5; abundance: NA; CDR3aa: CASSLGGAQGYTF; CDR3nt: TGTGCCAGCAGCTTAGGGGGGGCTCAGGGCTACACCTTC
j_gene: TRBJ1-5; d_gene: NA; v_gene: TRBV4-1; abundance: NA; CDR3aa: CASSPREDQPQHF; CDR3nt: TGCGCCAGCAGCCCCAGGGAGGACCAGCCCCAGCATTTT
j_gene: TRBJ1-1; d_gene: TRBD1; v_gene: TRBV5-1; abundance: NA; CDR3aa: CASSSSGGNTEAFF; CDR3nt: TGCGCCAGCAGCTCTTCAGGGGGGAACACTGAAGCTTTCTTT
j_gene: TRBJ2-7; d_gene: NA; v_gene: TRBV5-1; abundance: NA; CDR3aa: CASSLATRGRTYEQYF; CDR3nt: TGCGCCAGCAGCTTGGCCACCAGGGGACGAACCTACGAGCAGTACTTC
j_gene: TRBJ2-2; d_gene: TRBD2; v_gene: TRBV2; abundance: NA; CDR3aa: CASSPRLAVSGELFF; CDR3nt: TGTGCCAGCAGTCCCCGACTAGCGGTTTCTGGGGAGCTGTTTTTT
j_gene: TRBJ1-1; d_gene: NA; v_gene: TRBV30; abundance: few; CDR3aa: CAWSHLDRDEAFF; CDR3nt: TGTGCCTGGAGTCACCTTGACCGGGATGAAGCTTTCTTT
j_gene: TRBJ2-3; d_gene: NA; v_gene: TRBV11-2; abundance: NA; CDR3aa: CASSSNRASTDTQYF; CDR3nt: TGTGCCAGCAGCTCTAACAGGGCCTCCACAGATACGCAGTATTTT
j_gene: TRBJ2-1; d_gene: TRBD2; v_gene: TRBV10-2; abundance: once; CDR3aa: CASKAPAGVFREQFF; CDR3nt: TGCGCCAGCAAGGCACCAGCGGGAGTTTTCCGTGAGCAGTTCTTC
j_gene: TRBJ1-2; d_gene: TRBD1; v_gene: TRBV19; abundance: NA; CDR3aa: CASTNTGGGVSGYTF; CDR3nt: TGTGCCAGTACCAATACAGGGGGCGGGGTGTCGGGCTACACCTTC
j_gene: TRBJ2-3; d_gene: NA; v_gene: TRBV18; abundance: NA; CDR3aa: CASSPLGSFTDTQYF; CDR3nt: TGTGCCAGCTCACCGCTAGGGAGTTTCACAGATACGCAGTATTTT
j_gene: TRBJ2-5; d_gene: TRBD2; v_gene: TRBV13; abundance: NA; CDR3aa: CASSLGLSHGRATVAWQETQYF; CDR3nt: TGTGCCAGCAGCTTAGGCCTCTCCCATGGGAGGGCCACGGTTGCCTGGCAAGAGACCCAGTACTTC
j_gene: TRBJ2-7; d_gene: NA; v_gene: TRBV5-1; abundance: NA; CDR3aa: CASSLWGQQGQPYEQYF; CDR3nt: TGCGCCAGCAGCTTGTGGGGCCAGCAGGGGCAACCTTACGAGCAGTACTTC
j_gene: TRBJ1-2; d_gene: NA; v_gene: TRBV28; abundance: NA; CDR3aa: CAVQEVDAYGYTF; CDR3nt: TGTGCCGTCCAGGAGGTGGACGCCTATGGCTACACCTTC
j_gene: TRBJ2-5; d_gene: TRBD1; v_gene: TRBV14; abundance: NA; CDR3aa: CASSQFRDRMKTQETQYF; CDR3nt: TGTGCCAGCAGCCAATTCCGGGACAGAATGAAAACTCAAGAGACCCAGTACTTC
j_gene: TRBJ1-4; d_gene: TRBD1; v_gene: TRBV28; abundance: NA; CDR3aa: CASTAGTGYEKLFF; CDR3nt: TGTGCCAGCACCGCCGGGACAGGGTATGAAAAACTGTTTTTT
j_gene: TRBJ1-1; d_gene: TRBD1; v_gene: TRBV4-2; abundance: NA; CDR3aa: CASSLVGQGQGNTEAFF; CDR3nt: TGTGCCAGCAGCCTCGTCGGACAGGGTCAAGGAAACACTGAAGCTTTCTTT
j_gene: TRBJ2-7; d_gene: NA; v_gene: TRBV28; abundance: NA; CDR3aa: CASSPLASEQYF; CDR3nt: TGTGCCAGCAGTCCACTAGCTTCCGAGCAGTACTTC
j_gene: TRBJ1-6; d_gene: NA; v_gene: TRBV5-1; abundance: once; CDR3aa: CASSLEGQARSPLHF; CDR3nt: TGCGCCAGCAGCTTGGAAGGTCAGGCGCGCTCACCCCTCCACTTT
j_gene: TRBJ1-2; d_gene: TRBD1; v_gene: TRBV6-5; abundance: NA; CDR3aa: CASSSRGRYGYTF; CDR3nt: TGTGCCAGCAGTTCCAGGGGGAGGTATGGCTACACCTTC
j_gene: TRBJ2-1; d_gene: NA; v_gene: TRBV9; abundance: NA; CDR3aa: CASSVGPSYNEQFF; CDR3nt: TGTGCCAGCAGCGTAGGTCCGTCCTACAATGAGCAGTTCTTC
j_gene: TRBJ2-6; d_gene: NA; v_gene: TRBV27; abundance: NA; CDR3aa: CASGAGLKSGANVLTF; CDR3nt: TGTGCCAGCGGAGCCGGACTAAAATCTGGGGCCAACGTCCTGACTTTC
j_gene: TRBJ2-7; d_gene: NA; v_gene: TRBV28; abundance: NA; CDR3aa: CASTRTPGGSEQYF; CDR3nt: TGTGCCAGCACCCGGACTCCCGGGGGATCCGAGCAGTACTTC
j_gene: TRBJ1-2; d_gene: TRBD1; v_gene: TRBV5-4; abundance: NA; CDR3aa: CASNRGRNYGYTF; CDR3nt: TGTGCCAGCAACAGGGGCAGAAACTATGGCTACACCTTC
j_gene: TRBJ2-3; d_gene: NA; v_gene: TRBV29-1; abundance: once; CDR3aa: CSVGDSDTQYF; CDR3nt: TGCAGCGTGGGAGATTCAGATACGCAGTATTTT
j_gene: TRBJ1-2; d_gene: NA; v_gene: TRBV7-9; abundance: NA; CDR3aa: CASSFHIASNYGYTF; CDR3nt: TGTGCCAGCAGCTTTCACATCGCTTCTAACTATGGCTACACCTTC
j_gene: TRBJ2-3; d_gene: NA; v_gene: TRBV7-9; abundance: NA; CDR3aa: CASSLQGARTDTQYF; CDR3nt: TGTGCCAGCAGCTTACAAGGGGCACGCACAGATACGCAGTATTTT
j_gene: TRBJ2-7; d_gene: NA; v_gene: TRBV5-6; abundance: NA; CDR3aa: CASSPPFDRSIYYEQYF; CDR3nt: TGTGCCAGCAGCCCCCCCTTCGACAGGTCCATCTACTACGAGCAGTACTTC